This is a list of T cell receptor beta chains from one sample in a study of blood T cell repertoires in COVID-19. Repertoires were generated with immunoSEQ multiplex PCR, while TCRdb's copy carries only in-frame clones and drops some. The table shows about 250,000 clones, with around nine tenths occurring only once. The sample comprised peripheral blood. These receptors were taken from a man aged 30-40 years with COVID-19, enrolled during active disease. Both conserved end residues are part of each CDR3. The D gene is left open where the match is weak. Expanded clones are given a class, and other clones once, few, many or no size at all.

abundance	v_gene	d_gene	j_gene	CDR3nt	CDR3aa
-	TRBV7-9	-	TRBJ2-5	TGTGCCAGCAGCCGAGGGATAGGGTTAGACGAGACCCAGTACTTC	CASSRGIGLDETQYF
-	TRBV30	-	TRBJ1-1	TGTGCCTGGAGTGTACTCAGGACTGAAGCTTTCTTT	CAWSVLRTEAFF
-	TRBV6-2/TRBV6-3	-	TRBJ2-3	TGTGCCAGCAGTTACTCCCCTATGGCCAGGACAGATACGCAGTATTTT	CASSYSPMARTDTQYF
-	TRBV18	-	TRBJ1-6	TGTGCCAGCTCAGGAGGGCTGGATAATTCACCCCTCCACTTT	CASSGGLDNSPLHF
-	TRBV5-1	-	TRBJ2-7	TGCGCCAGCAGCTTTGGCCCTAGCTCCTACGAGCAGTACTTC	CASSFGPSSYEQYF
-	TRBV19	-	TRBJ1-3	TGTGCCAGTAGCCTCCGAGGGTCTGGAAACACCATATATTTT	CASSLRGSGNTIYF
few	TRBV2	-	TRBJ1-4	TGTGCCAGCAGCTCCAGGGCGGCTAATGAAAAACTGTTTTTT	CASSSRAANEKLFF
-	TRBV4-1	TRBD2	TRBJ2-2	TGCGCCAGCAGCTTAAGACTAGCGGACACCGGGGAGCTGTTTTTT	CASSLRLADTGELFF
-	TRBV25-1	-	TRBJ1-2	TGTGCCAGCAGTGAAGGCAGGGCCTATGGCTACACCTTC	CASSEGRAYGYTF
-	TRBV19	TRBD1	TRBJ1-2	TGTGCCAGTAGTGTGGGACAGTCCAACTATGGCTACACCTTC	CASSVGQSNYGYTF
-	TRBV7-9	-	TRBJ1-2	TGTGCCAGCAGCTTATCAGGGTCCGGCTACACCTTC	CASSLSGSGYTF
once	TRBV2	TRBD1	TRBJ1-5	TGTGCCAGCAGTGGACAGGGGGCGCGTCAGCCCCAGCATTTT	CASSGQGARQPQHF
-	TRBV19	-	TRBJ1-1	TGTGCCAGTAGTATAGACCAGAACACTGAAGCTTTCTTT	CASSIDQNTEAFF
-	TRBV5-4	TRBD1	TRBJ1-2	TGTGCCAGCAGACTGACAGGGTCGGGTGGCTACACCTTC	CASRLTGSGGYTF
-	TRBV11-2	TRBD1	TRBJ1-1	TGTGCCAGCAGCTCCTTAAGACAGGGAATCAACACTGAAGCTTTCTTT	CASSSLRQGINTEAFF
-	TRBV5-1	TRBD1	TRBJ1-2	TGCGCCAGCAGCTTAGGAGGGACAGGGGGCCATGGCTACACCTTC	CASSLGGTGGHGYTF
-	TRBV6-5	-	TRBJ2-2	TGTGCCAGCAGTTATGCGGCAGACACCGGGGAGCTGTTTTTT	CASSYAADTGELFF
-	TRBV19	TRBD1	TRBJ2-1	TGTGCCAGTAGTATGCACAGGGGATACAATGAGCAGTTCTTC	CASSMHRGYNEQFF
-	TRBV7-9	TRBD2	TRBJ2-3	TGTGCCAGCAGCTTCTGGACTAGCGGGGGGGCTGGAGATACGCAGTATTTT	CASSFWTSGGAGDTQYF
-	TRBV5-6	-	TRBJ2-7	TGTGCCAGCAGCTCCGCCTACGAGCAGTACTTC	CASSSAYEQYF
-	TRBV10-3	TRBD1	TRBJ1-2	TGTGCCATCAGTGAAACGGGGGACAGTGAGGACTATGGCTACACCTTC	CAISETGDSEDYGYTF
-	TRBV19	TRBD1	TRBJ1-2	TGTGCCAGTAGGGACCCGGGACAGGCTCGTAACTATGGCTACACCTTC	CASRDPGQARNYGYTF
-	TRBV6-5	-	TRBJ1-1	TGTGCCAGCTGGGTGGGGAGGGCTGAAGCTTTCTTT	CASWVGRAEAFF
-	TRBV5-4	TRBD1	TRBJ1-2	TGTGCCAGCACCACACAGGGGAGGTATGGCTACACCTTC	CASTTQGRYGYTF
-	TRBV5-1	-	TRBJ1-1	TGCGCCAGCAGCTTGGCCAGTGGGAACACTGAAGCTTTCTTT	CASSLASGNTEAFF
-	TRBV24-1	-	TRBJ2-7	TGTGCCACCAGGGGACAACTGGTCGACGAGCAGTACTTC	CATRGQLVDEQYF
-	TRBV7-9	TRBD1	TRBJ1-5	TGTGCCAGCAGCAGGGGACAGGGTAGCAATCAGCCCCAGCATTTT	CASSRGQGSNQPQHF
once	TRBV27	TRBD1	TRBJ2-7	TGTGCCAGCAGTTTATCTGGGACAGGGGCGGGCTACGAGCAGTACTTC	CASSLSGTGAGYEQYF
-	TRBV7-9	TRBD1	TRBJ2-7	TGTGCCAGCAGCTCCGGACAGGGTTTCTACGAGCAGTACTTC	CASSSGQGFYEQYF
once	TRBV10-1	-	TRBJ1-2	TGCGCCAATACCCTAGCCGGGGGAAACTATGGCTACACCTTC	CANTLAGGNYGYTF
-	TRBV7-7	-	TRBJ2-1	TGTGCCAGCAGCTTAGGTCGCGGGGGCGGGCGGGATGAGCAGTTCTTC	CASSLGRGGGRDEQFF
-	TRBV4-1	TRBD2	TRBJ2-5	TGCGCCAGCAGCCCTTGGACTAGCTCCTTTGCCCAGTACTTC	CASSPWTSSFAQYF
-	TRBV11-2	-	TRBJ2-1	TGTGCCAGCAGCGCCACAGGCAATGAGCAGTTCTTC	CASSATGNEQFF
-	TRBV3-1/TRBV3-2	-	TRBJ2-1	TGTGCCAGCAGCCAAGGAAGAGCGCGGAGAAATGAGCAGTTCTTC	CASSQGRARRNEQFF
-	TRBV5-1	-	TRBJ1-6	TGCGCCAGCAGCCCCGTCCACCTCAGGGGATCCAATTCACCCCTCCACTTT	CASSPVHLRGSNSPLHF
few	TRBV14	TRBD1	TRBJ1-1	TGTGCCAGCAGCACCCGGACAGGGCCCATGAACACTGAAGCTTTCTTT	CASSTRTGPMNTEAFF
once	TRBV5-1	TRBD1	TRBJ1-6	TGCGCCAGCAGCTTCGGACAGGGAACGAATTCACCCCTCCACTTT	CASSFGQGTNSPLHF
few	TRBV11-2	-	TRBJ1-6	TGTGCCAGCACCCGACAGTGGCCCCCCTCTCGGAATTCACCCCTCCACTTT	CASTRQWPPSRNSPLHF
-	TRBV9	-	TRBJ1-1	TGTGCCAGCAGCGTAAACCAGGGGATTAACACTGAAGCTTTCTTT	CASSVNQGINTEAFF
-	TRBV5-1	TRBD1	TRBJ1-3	TGCGCCAGCAGCTTGAAAGGACAGGGAGACGGAAACACCATATATTTT	CASSLKGQGDGNTIYF